One sample yielded the 8 T cell receptor beta chains listed below, sequenced in a study of T cell clonotyping in hematopoietic cell transplantation. Clones were sequenced by immunoSEQ multiplex PCR, and TCRdb holds only the in-frame ones, with some missing. Here the sample spans some 8,400 clones, roughly nine tenths being singletons. The sequencing here drew on peripheral blood mononuclear cells, taken at the time of graft-versus-host disease after allogeneic stem cell transplant. All receptors derive from a male patient aged 60-69 years who had an allogeneic stem cell transplant from a related donor, so the T cells may come from the graft donor. Some clones in this sample may be carry-over from other donors' samples.

J is TRBJ1-5 and V is TRBV7-9, with D uncertain. The V end lost 4 bases, the J end lost 6 bases, and 7 bases lay between the germline ends. The CDR3 is 12 residues long. Germline V gene lookup returns CDR1 SEHNR and CDR2 FQNEAQ (reference sequence). The CDR3 loop reads CASSSPLQPQHF. Here the CDR3 DNA reads TGTGCCAGCAGCTCCCCTCTTCAGCCCCAGCATTTT.

The CDR3: CASSAQGEQFF. Here the CDR3 DNA reads TGTGCCAGCAGCGCCCAGGGTGAGCAGTTCTTC. The chain couples TRBV11-2 to TRBJ2-1, with D possibly matching TRBD1 (5 bases). Trimming removed 5 bases at V and 9 bases at J, with 8 bases between. Germline V CDR1 and CDR2: SGHAT, FQNNGV. The CDR3 has 11 residues.

J is TRBJ1-4 and V is TRBV11-2; tentatively, D is TRBD1 (6 bases). Germline loops: CDR1 SGHAT, CDR2 FQNNGV. The V end lost 5 bases, the J end lost 8 bases, and 15 bases lay between the germline ends. The CDR3 runs 14 residues. CDR3: CASSQPGAGEKLFF. CDR3 in DNA: TGTGCCAGCAGCCAACCAGGGGCAGGCGAAAAACTGTTTTTT.

The rearrangement uses TRBV5-1 and TRBJ2-2; TRBD1 aligns across 8 bases. This CDR3 is 16 amino acids long. J lost 6 bases, V lost 0 bases, and 7 bases had no gene match. Germline CDR1 and CDR2: SGHRS and YFSETQ. CDR3 bases: TGCGCCAGCAGCTTGGTGGCAGGGGGCGCGCCCGGGGAGCTGTTTTTT. Residues: CASSLVAGGAPGELFF.

The genes are TRBV9 and TRBJ1-2, with D hard to call. V shed 0 bases and J shed 4 bases, with 13 bases lying between them. From germline, CDR1 is SGDLS and CDR2 YYNGEE. The CDR3 covers 15 residues. CDR3 region: CASSVGFGQLYGYTF. The CDR3 DNA follows: TGTGCCAGCAGCGTAGGATTCGGGCAGCTCTATGGCTACACCTTC.

In the case of this clone: Germline is not matched at one junction end, which may reflect a read error. The chain joins TRBV9 to TRBJ2-5; TRBD2 matches at 9 bases. The V gene's germline CDR1 is SGDLS and CDR2 YYNGEE. The CDR3 has 16 residues. The CDR3 reads CASSVMASGAQGTQYF. CDR3 coding DNA: TGTGCCAGCAGCGTAATGGCTAGCGGGGCCCAAGGGACCCAGTACTTC.

The V gene is TRBV30, the J gene TRBJ2-5; 7 positions match TRBD1. The V gene's germline CDR1 is GTSNPN and CDR2 SVGIG (reference sequence). The CDR3 extends over 13 amino acids. Losses at the gene ends were 2 bases for V and 4 bases for J; bases not matched to a gene: 4. As DNA, the CDR3 is TGTGCCTGGAGTCTAAGGGGGCGAGAGACCCAGTACTTC. It codes for CAWSLRGRETQYF.

The chain carries TRBV10-3 and TRBJ2-3; TRBD1 matches at 8 bases. The CDR3 has 13 amino acids. In germline, CDR1 is ENHRY, CDR2 SYGVKD. V was pared by 8 bases and J by 1 base, with 2 bases of the junction left unmatched. DNA of the CDR3: TGTGCCATCGACAGGGGAGGCACAGATACGCAGTATTTT. Amino acids: CAIDRGGTDTQYF.